A single sample is the source of the 7 T cell receptor beta chains below, sequenced in a study of blood T cell repertoires in COVID-19. Assay: immunoSEQ multiplex PCR; the TCRdb copy retains only in-frame clones and omits some. This table holds nearly 250,000 clones, almost 85% found once. The sequencing sample was made of peripheral blood. Receptors originate from an elderly woman with acute or convalescent COVID-19.

The CDR3 DNA sequence: TGTGCCAGCAGCAGAGAAGGGTCGAGGGCAAACCAGTTCTTC. Protein product: CASSREGSRANQFF. The chain recombines TRBV7-2 with TRBJ2-1, with D tentatively TRBD2 (5 bases). With 5 bases removed from V and 13 bases from J, the gap between germline ends came to 21 bases. Per the germline V gene, CDR1 is SGHTA and CDR2 is FQGNSA. The CDR3 contains 14 residues.

The chain combines TRBV3-1 (or the pseudogene TRBV3-2) with TRBJ2-7; 9 bases match TRBD2. Germline V gene lookup returns CDR1 LGHDT and CDR2 YNNKEL (reference sequence). Losses at the gene ends were 2 bases for V and 6 bases for J; bases not matched to a gene: 5. This CDR3 contains 14 residues. The CDR3 reads CASSQSVAGVEQYF. The CDR3 nucleotides are TGTGCCAGCAGCCAATCTGTAGCGGGAGTCGAGCAGTACTTC.

The CDR3 sequence is CASSVGLDEHYEQYF. The DNA of the CDR3 is TGTGCCAGCAGCGTAGGACTCGACGAACACTACGAGCAGTACTTC. V usage is TRBV9 and J usage is TRBJ2-7; D call uncertain. The germline V gene has CDR1 SGDLS and CDR2 YYNGEE. The CDR3 is 15 residues long. Trimming left V 0 bases short and J 3 bases short, with 13 bases between. The full variable domain, its missing parts supplied by reference TRBV9 and TRBJ2-7, is DSGVTQTPKHLITATGQRVTLRCSPRSGDLSVYWYQQSLDQGLQFLIQYYNGEERAKGNILERFSAQQFPDLHSELNLSSLELGDSALYFCASSVGLDEHYEQYFGPGTRLTVT.

The chain links TRBV7-9 to TRBJ1-2; D is possibly TRBD1 (6 bases). Germline V lookup: CDR1 SEHNR, CDR2 FQNEAQ (reference sequence). The CDR3 is 13 residues long. Trimming shortened V by 5 bases and J by 7 bases, and 14 bases separated the two germline ends. As DNA, the CDR3 is TGTGCCAGCAGCCCGACAGGCCCGGGTGGCTACACCTTC. Protein: CASSPTGPGGYTF.

The chain combines TRBV5-1 with TRBJ2-1, with 9 nucleotides matching TRBD2. CDR1 and CDR2 from the germline V gene are SGHRS and YFSETQ. The CDR3 contains 16 residues. Trimming took 0 bases from V and 6 from J; bases not matched to a gene: 7. CDR3 nucleotide sequence: TGCGCCAGCAGCTTGGTCGCGGGACTAGCAGCCAATGAGCAGTTCTTC. Translation gives CASSLVAGLAANEQFF.

This clone was observed a single time. The V and J genes are TRBV12-3 or TRBV12-4 and TRBJ1-2, with 7 bases identical to TRBD1. CDR3 length: 13 amino acids. J gave up 2 bases and V 7 bases, and 4 bases lay outside the gene matches. The CDR3 bases are TGTGCCAGCACCATACAGGGGAACTATGGCTACACCTTC. Translation gives CASTIQGNYGYTF.

The chain couples TRBV18 to TRBJ1-5; maybe TRBD1 (6 bases). This CDR3 has 13 amino acids. V lost 6 bases to trimming and J lost 3 bases, with 9 bases between them. Germline V gene sequence: CDR1 KGHSH, CDR2 LQKENI. This CDR3 is CASSRTDNQPQHF. The CDR3 DNA reads TGTGCCAGCTCCCGGACAGACAATCAGCCCCAGCATTTT.